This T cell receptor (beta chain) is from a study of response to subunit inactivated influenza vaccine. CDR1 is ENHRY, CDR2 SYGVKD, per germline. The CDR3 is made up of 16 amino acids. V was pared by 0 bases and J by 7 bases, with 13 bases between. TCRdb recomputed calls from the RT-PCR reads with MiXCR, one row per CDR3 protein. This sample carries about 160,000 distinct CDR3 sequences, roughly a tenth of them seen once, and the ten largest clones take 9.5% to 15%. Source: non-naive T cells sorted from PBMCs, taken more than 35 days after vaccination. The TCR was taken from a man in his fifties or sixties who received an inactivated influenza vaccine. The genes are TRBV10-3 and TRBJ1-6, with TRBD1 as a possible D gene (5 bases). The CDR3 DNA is TGTGCCATCAGTGAGTCGATTGGGACGGACAATTCACCCCTCCACTTT. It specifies CAISESIGTDNSPLHF.